The clone carrying this TCR beta chain was found many times. TCRdb passed the 5' RACE reads through MiXCR, listing each CDR3 protein once. The table has hundreds of thousands of distinct CDR3 sequences, roughly 7.1% seen once; the top ten hold 1.5% to 2%. Germline trimming cut 5 bases from V and 2 bases from J; bases unmatched to any gene: 16. Germline lookup yields CDR1 MDHEN and CDR2 SYDVKM. The CDR3 consists of 18 residues. The data belong to a study of identical twins. These data are also associated with another study on yellow fever vaccine responses in identical twins.

The rearrangement joins TRBV28 to TRBJ2-3, with TRBD1 matching 7 bases. Sample: PBMCs. The source is a woman aged 18-29 years in good health. The CDR3 sequence: CASSTRTGLGLYTDTQYF. The CDR3 region has the DNA TGTGCCAGCAGTACCAGGACAGGCCTCGGGTTGTACACAGATACGCAGTATTTT.